This TCR beta chain is drawn from a study of T cells after yellow fever vaccination. One entry per CDR3 protein, called by TCRdb with MiXCR from the 5' RACE reads. The sample contains 620,000 or so distinct CDR3 sequences, roughly a sixth of which appear only once. Study-level findings and limits: Post-booster reappearance was seen for most primary-vaccination clones (about 96% CD4, about 90% CD8). Shared CD4/CD8 clonotypes were a small share, likely from convergent recombination.

This clonotype showed up just a few times. Its antigen is currently unknown. This CDR3 has 17 residues. Trimming removed 3 bases from V and 4 bases from J; junction bases left unmatched: 14. The source was PBMCs, collected 5 days after the first yellow fever vaccination. This receptor was identified in a young man who received the YFV17D yellow fever vaccine. The gene calls are TRBV12-3 or TRBV12-4 and TRBJ1-2; 7 nucleotides match TRBD1. The CDR3 DNA reads as TGTGCCAGCAGTTTCGGCCGGGACAGTGGTCGCTCCTATGGCTACACCTTC. Its translation is CASSFGRDSGRSYGYTF.